The entry below describes one T cell receptor (beta chain). Its antigen remains unidentified. Around 91,000 TCR templates underwent assay in every sample. The protocol was immunoSEQ multiplex PCR, while the TCRdb copy is restricted to in-frame clones and leaves out a portion. The sample carries around 68,000 clones, around 90% recorded once. Germline V gene sequence: CDR1 LNHDA, CDR2 SQIVND (reference sequence). The CDR3 has 13 residues. V gave up 5 bases and J gave up 1 base; unmatched junction bases: 1. This specimen comes from a study of siplizumab effects on memory and regulatory T cells. Study outcomes and limitations: Naive T cell populations appeared to exhibit greater diversity than memory cells and appeared to be major alloresponse contributors. Sequences below about 10^-5 frequency were poorly captured, and few alloreactive clones mapped to unstimulated subsets. Assignment of a naive or memory phenotype failed for roughly 75-96% of the proliferating CD4+ or CD8+ clones.

V gene TRBV19 combines with J gene TRBJ2-5; 7 nucleotides match TRBD2. Sequencing used Tregs sorted from blood. This clonotype was sampled from a human donor in good health. The CDR3 coding sequence is TGTGCCAGTAGTGGGGGGGTCCAAGAGACCCAGTACTTC. Translated, it gives CASSGGVQETQYF.